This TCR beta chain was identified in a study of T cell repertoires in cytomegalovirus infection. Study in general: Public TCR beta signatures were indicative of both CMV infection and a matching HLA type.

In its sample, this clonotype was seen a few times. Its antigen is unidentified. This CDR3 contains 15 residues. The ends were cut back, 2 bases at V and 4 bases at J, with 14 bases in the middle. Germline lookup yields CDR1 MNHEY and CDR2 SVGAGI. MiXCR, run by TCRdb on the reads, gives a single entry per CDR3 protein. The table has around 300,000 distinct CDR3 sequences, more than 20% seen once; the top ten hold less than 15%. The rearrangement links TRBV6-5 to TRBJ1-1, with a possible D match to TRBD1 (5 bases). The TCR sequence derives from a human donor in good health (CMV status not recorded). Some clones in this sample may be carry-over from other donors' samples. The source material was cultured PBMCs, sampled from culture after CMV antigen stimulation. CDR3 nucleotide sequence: TGTGCCAGCAGTTACGGTCTCCAGGGTGGCACTGAAGCTTTCTTT. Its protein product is CASSYGLQGGTEAFF.